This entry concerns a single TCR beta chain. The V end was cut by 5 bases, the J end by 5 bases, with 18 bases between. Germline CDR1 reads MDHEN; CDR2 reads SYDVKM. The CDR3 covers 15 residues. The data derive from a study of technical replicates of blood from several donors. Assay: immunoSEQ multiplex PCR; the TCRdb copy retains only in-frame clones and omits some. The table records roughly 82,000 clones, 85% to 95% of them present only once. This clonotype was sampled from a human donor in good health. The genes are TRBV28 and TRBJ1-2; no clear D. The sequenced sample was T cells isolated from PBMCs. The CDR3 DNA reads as TGTGCCAGCAGTCCAAGTGGCAGGCTCGTTTATGGCTACACCTTC. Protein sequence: CASSPSGRLVYGYTF.